The 30 T cell receptor beta chains presented below share a single source sample, sequenced in a study of beta chain features in type 1 diabetes. Study observations and caveats: Type 1 diabetes patients had moderately but significantly shorter TCRB CDR3s in all four CD4+ subsets.

No antigen has been identified for these receptors. The investigators reverse transcribed all of the isolated RNA, so they sequenced expressed TCRB transcripts. The data were produced by immunoSEQ multiplex PCR, yet TCRdb's version contains in-frame clones alone and is incomplete. Among 400,000 or so clones listed, roughly an eighth were seen once. Sequencing was carried out using naive CD4+ T cells from blood. Source of these receptors: a woman younger than 35 with type 1 diabetes.

The rearrangement uses TRBV2 and TRBJ2-7; no clear D gene. V was pared by 7 bases and J by 2 bases, with 6 bases between. CDR3 length: 11 amino acids. Germline values: CDR1 SNHLY, CDR2 FYNNEI. The CDR3 DNA reads as TGTGCCAGCACAGGTACCTACGAGCAGTACTTC. This codes for CASTGTYEQYF.

This chain connects TRBV19 to TRBJ1-5; weak D call: TRBD1 (6 bases). The germline V gene encodes CDR1 LNHDA and CDR2 SQIVND (reference sequence). Trimming pared 6 bases from V and 5 bases from J, leaving 20 bases between. The CDR3 spans 16 residues. CDR3 sequence reads: CASRLIRGPRDQPQHF. The CDR3 nucleotides are TGTGCCAGTAGATTGATCAGGGGCCCCAGGGATCAGCCCCAGCATTTT.

The V gene is TRBV30, the J gene TRBJ2-7, with D perhaps TRBD1 (6 bases). CDR3 length: 13 residues. The germline gives CDR1 GTSNPN, CDR2 SVGIG (reference sequence). V lost 5 bases to trimming and J lost 2 bases, with 13 bases between them. The CDR3 sequence: CAWGLQGTYEQYF. Written as DNA, the CDR3 is TGTGCCTGGGGCCTGCAGGGGACCTACGAGCAGTACTTC.

This clone was detected a few times. The V and J genes are TRBV18 and TRBJ2-1; 7 bases are a match to TRBD2. From germline, CDR1 is KGHSH and CDR2 LQKENI. The CDR3 consists of 12 residues. The ends lost 6 bases at V and 5 bases at J; junction bases unmatched: 1. CDR3 DNA sequence: TGTGCCAGCTCCCTAGCGGACAATGAGCAGTTCTTC. Protein: CASSLADNEQFF.

This chain links TRBV10-3 with TRBJ2-3; D gene ambiguous. This CDR3 spans 12 amino acids. V lost 7 bases and J lost 6, with 11 bases in between. Germline assignment: CDR1 ENHRY and CDR2 SYGVKD. The CDR3 is CAINGPADTQYF. CDR3 nucleotides: TGTGCCATCAATGGGCCGGCGGATACGCAGTATTTT.

This clone appeared a few times. The V and J genes are TRBV15 and TRBJ1-1, with D uncertain. CDR1 LNHNV and CDR2 YYDKDF come from the germline V gene (reference sequence). This CDR3 contains 15 residues. V dropped 1 base and J dropped 7 bases, with 16 bases sitting between them. The CDR3 sequence is CATSRVIFTQSEAFF. As DNA, the CDR3 is TGTGCCACCAGCAGAGTGATTTTTACACAGAGTGAAGCTTTCTTT.

CDR3 region: CASSLGSRETQYF. CDR3 sequence (DNA): TGTGCCAGCAGCTTAGGGTCCAGGGAGACCCAGTACTTC. The rearrangement links TRBV11-2 to TRBJ2-5; D gene ambiguous. This CDR3 is 13 amino acids long. The ends were cut back, 1 base at V and 5 bases at J, with 8 bases in the middle. The germline V gene encodes CDR1 SGHAT and CDR2 FQNNGV.

The V and J genes are TRBV7-9 and TRBJ1-1, with 7 positions matching TRBD1. The CDR3 is made up of 14 amino acids. Germline CDR1 reads SEHNR; CDR2 reads FQNEAQ (reference sequence). With V trimmed by 6 bases and J by 1 base, 5 bases remained unmatched. In nucleotides, the CDR3 is TGTGCCAGCAGACAGGGGCAATCGAACACTGAAGCTTTCTTT. This gives the protein CASRQGQSNTEAFF.

The CDR3 coding sequence is TGCAGCGTTGCTTGGACTAGCGGGGGGGCCGGGACAGATACGCAGTATTTT. Translating gives CSVAWTSGGAGTDTQYF. This chain uses TRBV29-1 with TRBJ2-3; 15 nucleotides align to TRBD2. V shed 4 bases and J 3 bases; nucleotides not matched to a gene: 8. In germline, CDR1 is SQVTM, CDR2 ANQGSEA. This CDR3 spans 17 amino acids.

The chain employs TRBV28 and TRBJ2-5; unclear D gene. Germline values: CDR1 MDHEN, CDR2 SYDVKM. The CDR3 runs 14 residues. V lost 2 bases, J lost 7 bases, and 14 bases lay in between. The CDR3 is CASSLDGPLGTQYF. In DNA form, the CDR3 reads TGTGCCAGCAGTTTAGATGGGCCGCTGGGGACCCAGTACTTC.

This chain links TRBV4-1 with TRBJ1-2; a possible D gene is TRBD1 (6 bases). Trimming stripped 2 bases from V and 7 bases from J, with 14 bases between. CDR3 size: 14 residues. Looked up from germline, CDR1 is MGHRA and CDR2 is YSYEKL. CDR3 amino acids: CASSQPTGLSGYTF. Written as DNA, the CDR3 is TGCGCCAGCAGCCAACCAACAGGGCTAAGTGGCTACACCTTC.

The chain carries TRBV19 and TRBJ2-3; D unresolved. Trimming shortened V by 7 bases and J by 6 bases, and 11 bases separated the two germline ends. This CDR3 is 12 amino acids long. Germline-derived CDR1 and CDR2 are LNHDA and SQIVND (reference sequence). The CDR3 spells CASTNWADTQYF. In DNA form, the CDR3 reads TGTGCCAGTACCAACTGGGCGGATACGCAGTATTTT.

The table lists this clone with a few counts. The rearrangement links TRBV19 to TRBJ2-7, with a weak D call TRBD2 (5 bases). The CDR3 contains 15 residues. CDR1 and CDR2 (germline): LNHDA, SQIVND (reference sequence). V lost 6 bases and J 0 bases, leaving 15 bases between the germline ends. Here the CDR3 DNA reads TGTGCCAGTAGCGCTTTAGGAGGATTCTCCTACGAGCAGTACTTC. Protein product: CASSALGGFSYEQYF.

This clone was seen more than once but under ten times. Other DNA sequences from this sample encode an identical CDR3 as well. V gene TRBV18 combines with J gene TRBJ2-7, with TRBD1 identical over 7 bases. The CDR3 extends over 14 amino acids. Germline CDR1 KGHSH, CDR2 LQKENI. V lost 2 bases, J lost 0 bases, and 1 base stayed unmatched. The CDR3 DNA reads TGTGCCAGCTCACCAAGGGACAGCTCCTACGAGCAGTACTTC. As protein: CASSPRDSSYEQYF. The whole variable domain, remainder taken from reference TRBV18 and TRBJ2-7, is NAGVMQNPRHLVRRRGQEARLRCSPMKGHSHVYWYRQLPEEGLKFMVYLQKENIIDESGMPKERFSAEFPKEGPSILRIQQVVRGDSAAYFCASSPRDSSYEQYFGPGTRLTVT.

This clone was seen a few times. This chain connects TRBV2 to TRBJ2-3; 9 nucleotides match TRBD2. The V gene's germline CDR1 is SNHLY and CDR2 FYNNEI. After removal of 10 bases from V and 4 bases from J, the junction contained 9 bases not matched to a gene. The CDR3 is 14 amino acids. In nucleotides, the CDR3 is TGTGCCACCTCTCGCGGGAGGGCCCCAGATACGCAGTATTTT. The encoded protein is CATSRGRAPDTQYF.

V gene TRBV5-6 combines with J gene TRBJ2-3; no clear D gene. The germline V gene has CDR1 SGHDT and CDR2 YYEEEE. CDR3 length: 12 amino acids. Trimming took off 4 bases at V and 2 bases at J, with 5 bases between the two ends. CDR3 nucleotides: TGTGCCAGCAGCGTATACACAGATACGCAGTATTTT. Translated, it gives CASSVYTDTQYF.

This clone was detected only a few times. The chain combines TRBV5-4 with TRBJ2-7, with 7 nucleotides matching TRBD2. Germline V lookup: CDR1 SGHNT, CDR2 YYREEE (reference sequence). The CDR3 contains 15 residues. The ends lost 4 bases at V and 0 bases at J; junction bases unmatched: 7. The CDR3 bases are TGTGCCAGCAGCCCTAGCGGAGGAGGCTCCTACGAGCAGTACTTC. Protein sequence: CASSPSGGGSYEQYF.

This sequence joins TRBV28 and TRBJ1-2; D uncertain. The CDR3 runs 12 residues. CDR1 and CDR2 (germline): MDHEN, SYDVKM. Trimming removed 7 bases at V and 7 bases at J, with 13 bases between. This chain's CDR3 is CASNVRRVGYTF. DNA for the CDR3: TGTGCCAGCAACGTCCGCCGAGTTGGCTACACCTTC.

Only a few counts were recorded for this clone. V is TRBV27 and J is TRBJ2-6; a weak D match, TRBD1 (6 bases). This CDR3 has 15 amino acids. Germline V gene data show CDR1 as MNHEY and CDR2 as SMNVEV (reference sequence). The V end was cut by 2 bases, the J end by 2 bases, with 7 bases between. CDR3 loop: CASSLGTTGANVLTF. In DNA form, the CDR3 reads TGTGCCAGCAGTTTAGGGACAACTGGGGCCAACGTCCTGACTTTC.

The rearrangement uses TRBV7-9 and TRBJ2-7; 11 bases are shared with TRBD2. V shed 9 bases and J 4 bases; nucleotides not matched to a gene: 5. The CDR3 sequence is 13 residues long. Per germline, CDR1 SEHNR and CDR2 FQNEAQ (reference sequence). Written as DNA, the CDR3 is TGTGCCAGTATGACTAGCGGGACTTACGAGCAGTACTTC. Its protein product is CASMTSGTYEQYF.

This clone was seen a few times. The chain is built from TRBV29-1 and TRBJ1-5, with a tentative D call TRBD1 (5 bases). Looked up from germline, CDR1 is SQVTM and CDR2 is ANQGSEA. The CDR3 consists of 13 residues. V was shortened by 3 bases and J by 2 bases, with 8 bases between the two germline ends. This CDR3 reads CSVEQGGNQPQHF. DNA of the CDR3: TGCAGCGTTGAGCAAGGGGGCAATCAGCCCCAGCATTTT.

This chain uses TRBV13 with TRBJ1-2, with 7 positions matching TRBD1. With V trimmed by 3 bases and J by 4 bases, 8 bases remained unmatched. Germline V CDR1 and CDR2: PRHDT, FYEKMQ (reference sequence). This CDR3 contains 15 residues. As DNA, the CDR3 is TGTGCCAGCAGCTTCCAGACCGGGACAGTCTATGGCTACACCTTC. It translates to CASSFQTGTVYGYTF.

This chain joins TRBV11-2 and TRBJ2-1; perhaps TRBD2 as D (5 bases). V lost 4 bases and J lost 6, with 10 bases in between. Germline V lookup: CDR1 SGHAT, CDR2 FQNNGV. The CDR3 is made up of 13 amino acids. CDR3 nucleotides: TGTGCCAGCAGCTGGGCTGCGGGCAATGAGCAGTTCTTC. Protein product: CASSWAAGNEQFF.

Only a few counts were recorded for this clone. V is TRBV9 and J is TRBJ2-1, with 9 nucleotides matching TRBD2. CDR1 is SGDLS, CDR2 YYNGEE, per germline. J was trimmed by 3 bases and V by 7 bases; bases with no gene match: 5. This CDR3 has 14 amino acids. The CDR3 sequence is CASARLADYNEQFF. The CDR3 coding sequence is TGTGCCAGCGCACGACTAGCGGACTACAATGAGCAGTTCTTC.

This clone was counted only a few times. This rearrangement joins TRBV15 to TRBJ1-4; perhaps TRBD1 as D (5 bases). Trimming stripped 1 base from V and 6 bases from J, with 12 bases between. Germline values: CDR1 LNHNV, CDR2 YYDKDF (reference sequence). This CDR3 has 15 residues. The CDR3 sequence: CATSRGTGQYEKLFF. The CDR3 nucleotides read TGTGCCACCAGCAGAGGTACAGGCCAATATGAAAAACTGTTTTTT.

The V gene is TRBV10-3, the J gene TRBJ2-7, with 9 bases that match TRBD2. The CDR3 covers 15 residues. Germline CDR1 and CDR2: ENHRY and SYGVKD. J gave up 2 bases and V 0 bases, and 2 bases lay outside the gene matches. CDR3 sequence (DNA): TGTGCCATCAGTGAGTCGACTAGCGGTCCCTACGAGCAGTACTTC. It yields the protein CAISESTSGPYEQYF.

This clone was observed a few times. This chain uses TRBV2 with TRBJ2-5, with 8 nucleotides matching TRBD2. The ends lost 6 bases at V and 2 bases at J; junction bases unmatched: 11. Germline V gene lookup returns CDR1 SNHLY and CDR2 FYNNEI. This CDR3 is built from 16 residues. CDR3 sequence: CASRRIGRDQQETQYF. CDR3 nucleotides: TGTGCCAGCAGAAGGATCGGGAGGGATCAGCAAGAGACCCAGTACTTC.

Only a few counts were recorded for this clone. The chain recombines TRBV30 with TRBJ2-7; 10 bases map to TRBD2. The CDR3 is 16 amino acids. V shed 1 base and J 3 bases; nucleotides not matched to a gene: 9. Germline CDR1 and CDR2: GTSNPN and SVGIG (reference sequence). The CDR3 spells CAWSDLRTSGNYEQYF. In DNA, the CDR3 is TGTGCCTGGAGTGATCTACGGACTAGCGGAAACTACGAGCAGTACTTC.

This clone has more than one count but fewer than ten. V gene TRBV25-1 combines with J gene TRBJ2-1; 7 bases line up with TRBD2. The germline CDR1 and CDR2 sequences are MGHDK and SYGVNS. The V and J ends lost 1 base and 4 bases, in that order; junction bases with no gene match: 10. The CDR3 spans 17 residues. The CDR3 DNA follows: TGTGCCAGCAGTGAATTAGGAGGCGGGAGTGTTTACAATGAGCAGTTCTTC. It translates to CASSELGGGSVYNEQFF.

This chain joins TRBV25-1 and TRBJ1-2; D not certain. Germline V gene lookup returns CDR1 MGHDK and CDR2 SYGVNS. Trimming took off 3 bases at V and 0 bases at J, with 5 bases between the two ends. The CDR3 runs to 13 residues. The CDR3 DNA reads TGTGCCAGCAGTGAGTCCGCTAACTATGGCTACACCTTC. This gives the protein CASSESANYGYTF.